These 20 T cell receptor beta chains were all obtained from the same sample, sequenced in a study of blood T cell repertoires in COVID-19. Some clones are missing from TCRdb's copy, which holds only in-frame ones; the method was immunoSEQ multiplex PCR. The table records 60,000 or so clones, over 70% of them present only once. The sequenced sample consisted of peripheral blood. These receptors were taken from a human donor in a cohort sampled during active COVID-19.

The chain employs TRBV18 and TRBJ2-5; 9 bases align to TRBD2. This CDR3 comprises 15 residues. CDR1 is KGHSH, CDR2 LQKENI, per germline. The J segment lost 0 bases and the V segment lost 2 bases, leaving 1 base of the junction unmatched. CDR3 DNA: TGTGCCAGCTCACCAAGACTAGCGGACCAAGAGACCCAGTACTTC. Amino acids: CASSPRLADQETQYF.

This sequence joins TRBV16 and TRBJ2-7; 8 nucleotides match TRBD1. The V gene's germline CDR1 is KGHSY and CDR2 FQNENV. V dropped 2 bases and J dropped 1; count of bases not matched to a gene: 4. The CDR3 contains 15 residues. The CDR3 DNA follows: TGTGCCAGCAGCCAAGGAACAGGGGGGTCCTACGAGCAGTACTTC. Residues: CASSQGTGGSYEQYF.

The chain is built from TRBV30 and TRBJ2-7, with TRBD2 identical over 8 bases. V was pared by 3 bases and J by 4 bases, with 11 bases of the junction left unmatched. The V gene's germline CDR1 is GTSNPN and CDR2 SVGIG (reference sequence). The CDR3 runs to 15 residues. The DNA for the CDR3 is TGTGCCTGGAGCCCCGGGGGGGGTGGGTTTTACGAGCAGTACTTC. Translating gives CAWSPGGGGFYEQYF.

The V call is TRBV12-1, the J call TRBJ2-7; the table's TRBD1 call for D was not verified on the DNA. TRBV12-1 is described as a pseudogene. The CDR3 covers 16 residues. The CDR3 sequence is CASSSSNRDSSYEQYF. CDR3 sequence (DNA): TGTGCCAGCAGCTCCTCCAACCGGGACAGCTCCTACGAGCAGTACTTC.

The rearrangement uses TRBV13 and TRBJ1-3; no clear D. The germline CDR1 and CDR2 sequences are PRHDT and FYEKMQ (reference sequence). V lost 0 bases to trimming and J lost 4 bases, with 16 bases between them. The CDR3 is 17 amino acids. CDR3 sequence: CASSLGGGSLSGNTIYF. CDR3 nucleotide sequence: TGTGCCAGCAGCTTAGGAGGCGGGTCCTTGTCGGGAAACACCATATATTTT.

The chain joins TRBV28 to TRBJ1-6, with TRBD1 matching over 8 bases. CDR1 is MDHEN and CDR2 is SYDVKM in the germline V gene. The CDR3 contains 12 residues. After removal of 3 bases from V and 18 bases from J, the junction contained 7 bases not matched to a gene. The CDR3 nucleotides are TGTGCCAGCAGTTTGGGGCAGGGGGCGCCCCACTTT. Residues: CASSLGQGAPHF.

The chain is built from TRBV5-6 and TRBJ2-1; D not resolved. Looked up from germline, CDR1 is SGHDT and CDR2 is YYEEEE. The CDR3 covers 13 residues. Trimming shortened V by 0 bases and J by 9 bases, and 10 bases separated the two germline ends. CDR3 region: CASSLGLRSEQFF. In nucleotides, the CDR3 is TGTGCCAGCAGCTTGGGACTTAGGAGTGAGCAGTTCTTC.

The chain employs TRBV9 and TRBJ1-2; 9 bases are a match to TRBD1. J lost 4 bases, V lost 0 bases, and 1 base had no gene match. The CDR3 extends over 14 amino acids. Germline CDR1 is SGDLS and CDR2 is YYNGEE. The CDR3 here is CASSVGTGAYGYTF. CDR3 in DNA: TGTGCCAGCAGCGTAGGGACAGGGGCCTATGGCTACACCTTC.

The chain has TRBV6-6 and TRBJ1-2; no clear D. Germline CDR1 MNHNY, CDR2 SVGAGI (reference sequence). The CDR3 is made up of 13 amino acids. V was pared by 2 bases and J by 10 bases, with 14 bases between. For the CDR3, the DNA is TGTGCCAGCAGTTACGCAGTGGAGAACTTCTACACCTTC. Translated, it gives CASSYAVENFYTF.

The CDR3 loop is CASRRDSTSGNTIYF. The CDR3 region has the DNA TGTGCCAGCAGGAGAGACAGCACCTCTGGAAACACCATATATTTT. The chain links TRBV6-5 to TRBJ1-3; possibly TRBD1 for D (5 bases). Trimming stripped 6 bases from V and 0 bases from J, with 12 bases between. This CDR3 has 15 amino acids. CDR1 and CDR2 (germline): MNHEY, SVGAGI.

This clone was seen only once. The J gene is TRBJ2-7, the V gene TRBV19, with 7 bases that match TRBD2. Trimming took 5 bases from V and 0 from J; bases not matched to a gene: 7. This CDR3 contains 15 residues. The germline gives CDR1 LNHDA, CDR2 SQIVND (reference sequence). The CDR3 sequence: CASSVIGGGSYEQYF. The DNA of the CDR3 is TGTGCCAGTAGTGTGATTGGCGGGGGCTCCTACGAGCAGTACTTC.

The chain carries TRBV5-4 and TRBJ2-7, with D possibly TRBD1 on 6 matching bases. The CDR3 is 14 amino acids. Germline V gene lookup returns CDR1 SGHNT and CDR2 YYREEE (reference sequence). V dropped 4 bases and J dropped 6 bases, with 17 bases sitting between them. CDR3 residues: CASSPPGAPIEQYF. CDR3 nucleotides: TGTGCCAGCAGCCCGCCAGGGGCCCCAATCGAGCAGTACTTC. The full variable domain, its missing parts supplied by reference TRBV5-4 and TRBJ2-7, is ETGVTQSPTHLIKTRGQQVTLRCSSQSGHNTVSWYQQALGQGPQFIFQYYREEENGRGNFPPRFSGLQFPNYSSELNVNALELDDSALYLCASSPPGAPIEQYFGPGTRLTVT.

This clone has more than one count but fewer than ten. The chain has TRBV9 and TRBJ2-2, with TRBD2 identical over 7 bases. CDR1 and CDR2 from the germline V gene are SGDLS and YYNGEE. The ends lost 5 bases at V and 7 bases at J; junction bases unmatched: 5. The length of the CDR3 is 13 residues. CDR3 protein: CASSRSGVGELFF. CDR3 coding DNA: TGTGCCAGCAGTCGAAGCGGGGTCGGGGAGCTGTTTTTT.

This chain links TRBV27 with TRBJ2-2; TRBD2 agrees at 11 bases. The CDR3 has 19 residues. The germline CDR1 and CDR2 sequences are MNHEY and SMNVEV (reference sequence). J gave up 2 bases and V 1 base, and 9 bases lay outside the gene matches. CDR3 coding DNA: TGTGCCAGCAGTTTATATGGGACTAGCGGAACCACCAACACCGGGGAGCTGTTTTTT. Translating gives CASSLYGTSGTTNTGELFF.

The V and J genes are TRBV7-2 and TRBJ2-1; 8 positions match TRBD1. Germline lookup yields CDR1 SGHTA and CDR2 FQGNSA. The CDR3 contains 16 residues. J was trimmed by 9 bases and V by 5 bases; bases with no gene match: 15. The CDR3 DNA sequence: TGTGCCAGCAGCCTACAACGGACAGGGCCCGTCGGTGAGCAGTTCTTC. Translation gives CASSLQRTGPVGEQFF.

V and J are TRBV4-1 and TRBJ1-3; D gene unclear. Germline V gives CDR1 MGHRA, CDR2 YSYEKL. The CDR3 totals 15 residues. With 4 bases removed from V and 3 bases from J, the gap between germline ends came to 13 bases. The CDR3 region is CASSRPEGDGNTIYF. The DNA for the CDR3 is TGCGCCAGCAGCCGCCCCGAGGGAGATGGAAACACCATATATTTT.

This clone has only one observation. The gene calls are TRBV7-2 and TRBJ2-7; 9 bases are a match to TRBD2. V dropped 5 bases and J dropped 2; count of bases not matched to a gene: 7. Germline V gene sequence: CDR1 SGHTA, CDR2 FQGNSA. This CDR3 region has 15 residues. CDR3 sequence: CASSVAGTSPYEQYF. The CDR3 coding sequence is TGTGCCAGCAGCGTTGCAGGGACTAGCCCCTACGAGCAGTACTTC. The variable domain in full, completed from reference TRBV7-2 and TRBJ2-7, reads GAGVSQSPSNKVTEKGKDVELRCDPISGHTALYWYRQSLGQGLEFLIYFQGNSAPDKSGLPSDRFSAERTGGSVSTLTIQRTQQEDSAVYLCASSVAGTSPYEQYFGPGTRLTVT.

A word on this clone: Different DNA sequences within this sample yield the same CDR3. The chain carries TRBV19 and TRBJ2-7; 12 bases map to TRBD2. CDR3 length: 15 amino acids. Germline lookup yields CDR1 LNHDA and CDR2 SQIVND (reference sequence). The V gene end was trimmed by 3 bases and the J gene end by 3 bases; junction bases not matched to a gene: 3. The CDR3 here is CASSIGTSGLYEQYF. The DNA for the CDR3 is TGTGCCAGTAGTATTGGGACTAGCGGGCTCTACGAGCAGTACTTC. Full variable domain (missing parts from reference TRBV19 and TRBJ2-7): DGGITQSPKYLFRKEGQNVTLSCEQNLNHDAMYWYRQDPGQGLRLIYYSQIVNDFQKGDIAEGYSVSREKKESFPLTVTSAQKNPTAFYLCASSIGTSGLYEQYFGPGTRLTVT.

DNA for the CDR3: TGTGCCAGCAGCGGGACAGGGGCTAACTATGGCTACACCTTC. Translated, it gives CASSGTGANYGYTF. This chain connects TRBV9 to TRBJ1-2, with 9 bases identical to TRBD1. J was trimmed by 0 bases and V by 3 bases; bases with no gene match: 0. The CDR3 spans 14 residues. Germline-derived CDR1 and CDR2 are SGDLS and YYNGEE.

The gene calls are TRBV3-1 (or the pseudogene TRBV3-2) and TRBJ2-7, with 10 bases aligning to TRBD1. The CDR3 is 14 residues long. Unmatched junction bases numbered 3, after V lost 1 base and J lost 6 bases. In germline, CDR1 is LGHDT, CDR2 YNNKEL (reference sequence). CDR3 amino acids: CASSQGDRGSEQYF. For the CDR3, the DNA is TGTGCCAGCAGCCAAGGGGACAGGGGAAGCGAGCAGTACTTC.